This entry concerns a single T cell receptor beta chain. Methods described previously, with TCR primers listed, were used for bulk TCR libraries. Via MiXCR, TCRdb re-called the PCR reads, giving one row per CDR3 protein. The sample has approximately 500,000 distinct CDR3 sequences, over 20% seen once. This record belongs to a study of molecular identifiers for immune sequencing clone quantification. The sample comprised naive CD8+ T cells from blood, with Jurkat cell RNA spiked in. Subset specified: FACS-sorted CD8+CD4-CCR7+CD45RA+ naive T cells. The receptor's source is a human donor in good health. Some libraries in this study had Jurkat cell RNA spiked in.

The CDR3 bases are TGCAGTGCTAGAGCAATGGAGACAGGGAACACCGGGGAGCTGTTTTTT. Translated, it gives CSARAMETGNTGELFF. The J gene is TRBJ2-2, the V gene TRBV20-1, with a weak D call TRBD1 (6 bases). The CDR3 covers 16 residues. CDR1 DFQATT and CDR2 SNEGSKA come from the germline V gene (reference sequence). V was shortened by 1 base and J by 1 base, with 13 bases between the two germline ends.